Sequencing of this T cell receptor (beta chain) was carried out in a study of tumor and adjacent non-tumor tissue in lung cancer. The template was RNA from unsorted bulk tissue. The normal lung tissue was taken more than 3 cm from the tumor edge. This CDR3 contains 18 residues. Germline CDR1 is MNHNS and CDR2 is SASEGT. A modified ARM-PCR protocol with three rounds of nested PCR amplified TCRbeta. TCRdb passed the multiplex PCR reads through MiXCR, listing each CDR3 protein once. There are about 48,000 distinct CDR3 sequences in the sample; 64% occur only once, and about 29% lies in the top ten. As to this clonotype: Its specificity is unknown. Possible read error: a much larger clone is one base away.

Whole-study findings and limits: Compared with tumor, normal lung showed significantly lower TCR diversity.

The sequenced sample consisted of distant non-tumor lung tissue. This sequence was found in a woman aged 70-85 years with non-small cell lung cancer. The chain is built from TRBV6-1 and TRBJ2-3, with 9 bases lining up with TRBD2. CDR3 amino acids: CVSSELRAGGPSGDTQYF. The CDR3 DNA follows: TGTGTCAGCAGTGAATTGAGGGCGGGAGGGCCCTCGGGAGATACGCAGTATTTT.